Sequencing of this T cell receptor beta chain was carried out in a study of T cell responses to AZD1222 COVID-19 vaccine. Broader study findings: The sample set comprised mostly white British donors with more females, and clonal diversity was possibly underestimated. At baseline, just six or seven AZD1222 recipients tested seropositive.

V lost 2 bases, J lost 3 bases, and 15 bases lay in between. CDR1 and CDR2 (germline): SGDLS, YYNGEE. This CDR3 has 15 amino acids. Second-dose intervals near 4 or 12 weeks were combined. About this clone itself: Its antigen is currently unknown.

The table came from immunoSEQ multiplex PCR; TCRdb's copy has only in-frame clones and leaves some out. The table records over 150,000 clones, 85% to 90% of them present only once. The sample in question was peripheral blood, obtained 28 days after the second AZD1222 dose. The rearrangement uses TRBV9 and TRBJ2-7, with D maybe TRBD2 (7 bases). This sequence was found in an adult who received the AZD1222 COVID-19 vaccine. Here the CDR3 reads CASSVGRGGLYEQYF. CDR3 nucleotide sequence: TGTGCCAGCAGCGTGGGCAGGGGAGGGCTCTACGAGCAGTACTTC.